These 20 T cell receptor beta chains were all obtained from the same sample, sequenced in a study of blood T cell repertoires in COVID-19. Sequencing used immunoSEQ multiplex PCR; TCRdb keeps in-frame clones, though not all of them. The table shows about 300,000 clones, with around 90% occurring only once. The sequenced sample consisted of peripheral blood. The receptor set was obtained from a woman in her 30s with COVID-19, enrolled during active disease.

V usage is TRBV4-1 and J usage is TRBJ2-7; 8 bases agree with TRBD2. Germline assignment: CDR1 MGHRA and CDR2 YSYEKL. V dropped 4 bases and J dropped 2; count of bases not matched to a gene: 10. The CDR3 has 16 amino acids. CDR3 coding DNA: TGCGCCAGCAGCCCAGGGGCCAGCGGGAGCACCTACGAGCAGTACTTC. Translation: CASSPGASGSTYEQYF.

This chain's CDR3 is CATSRGTETLYTF. CDR3 coding DNA: TGTGCCACCAGCAGAGGGACAGAGACTCTCTACACCTTC. The chain is built from TRBV15 and TRBJ1-2, with D maybe TRBD1 (6 bases). V dropped 1 base and J dropped 10 bases, with 13 bases sitting between them. The length of the CDR3 is 13 residues. The V gene's germline CDR1 is LNHNV and CDR2 YYDKDF (reference sequence).

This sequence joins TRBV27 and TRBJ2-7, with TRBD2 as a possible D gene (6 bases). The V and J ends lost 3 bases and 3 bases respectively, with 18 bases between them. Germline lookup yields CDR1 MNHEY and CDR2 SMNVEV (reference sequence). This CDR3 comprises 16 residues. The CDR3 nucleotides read TGTGCCAGCAGTTTGGCGGTCGACGGGAGCCGCTACGAGCAGTACTTC. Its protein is CASSLAVDGSRYEQYF.

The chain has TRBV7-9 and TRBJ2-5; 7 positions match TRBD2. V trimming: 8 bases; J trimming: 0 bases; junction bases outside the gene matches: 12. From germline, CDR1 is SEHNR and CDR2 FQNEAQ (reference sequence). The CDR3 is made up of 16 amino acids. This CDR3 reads CASSEGGRLYQETQYF. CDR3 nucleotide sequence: TGTGCCAGCTCCGAGGGCGGGAGACTGTACCAAGAGACCCAGTACTTC.

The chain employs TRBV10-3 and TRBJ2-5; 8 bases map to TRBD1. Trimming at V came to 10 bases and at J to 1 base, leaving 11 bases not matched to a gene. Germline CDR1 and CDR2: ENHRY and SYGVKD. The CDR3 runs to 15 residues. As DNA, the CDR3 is TGTGCCACGGGGGCGAGACAGGGGCCCCAAGAGACCCAGTACTTC. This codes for CATGARQGPQETQYF.

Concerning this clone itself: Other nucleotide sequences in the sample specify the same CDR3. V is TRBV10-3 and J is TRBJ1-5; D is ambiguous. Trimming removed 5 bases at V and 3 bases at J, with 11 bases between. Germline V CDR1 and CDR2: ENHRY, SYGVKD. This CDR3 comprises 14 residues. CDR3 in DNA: TGTGCCATCAGTCCCCGCGGAATCAATCAGCCCCAGCATTTT. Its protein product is CAISPRGINQPQHF.

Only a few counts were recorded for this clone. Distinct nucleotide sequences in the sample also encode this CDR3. DNA for the CDR3: TGTGCCAGCAGTTTCGCAGGTTCCTATGGCTACACCTTC. Protein product: CASSFAGSYGYTF. The chain employs TRBV12-3 or TRBV12-4 and TRBJ1-2; no firm D call. The CDR3 has 13 residues. Trimming took off 3 bases at V and 4 bases at J, with 9 bases between the two ends.

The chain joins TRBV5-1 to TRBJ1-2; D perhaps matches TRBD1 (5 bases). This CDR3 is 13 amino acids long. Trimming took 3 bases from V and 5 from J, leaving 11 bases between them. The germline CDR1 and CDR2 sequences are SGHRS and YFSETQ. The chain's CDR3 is CASSYDSVYGYTF. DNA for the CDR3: TGCGCCAGCAGCTACGACAGCGTATATGGCTACACCTTC.

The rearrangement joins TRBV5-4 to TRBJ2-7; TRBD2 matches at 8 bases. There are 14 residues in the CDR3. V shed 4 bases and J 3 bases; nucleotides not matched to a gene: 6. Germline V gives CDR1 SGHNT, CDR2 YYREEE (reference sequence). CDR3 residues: CASSPGLAVYEQYF. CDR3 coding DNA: TGTGCCAGCAGCCCAGGACTAGCTGTCTACGAGCAGTACTTC.

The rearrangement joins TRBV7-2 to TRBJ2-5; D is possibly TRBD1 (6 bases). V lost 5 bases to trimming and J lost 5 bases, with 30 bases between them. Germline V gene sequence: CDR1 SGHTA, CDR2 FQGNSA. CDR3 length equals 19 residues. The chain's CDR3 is CASSPSLYWGRGPHETQYF. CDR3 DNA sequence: TGTGCCAGCAGCCCATCCCTGTACTGGGGGCGAGGTCCCCATGAGACCCAGTACTTC.

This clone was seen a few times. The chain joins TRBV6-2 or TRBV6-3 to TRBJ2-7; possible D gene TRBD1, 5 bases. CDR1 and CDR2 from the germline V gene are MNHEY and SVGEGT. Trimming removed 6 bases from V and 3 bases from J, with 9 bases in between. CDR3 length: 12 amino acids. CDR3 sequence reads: CASSPDIYEQYF. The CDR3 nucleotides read TGTGCCAGCAGCCCGGACATCTACGAGCAGTACTTC.

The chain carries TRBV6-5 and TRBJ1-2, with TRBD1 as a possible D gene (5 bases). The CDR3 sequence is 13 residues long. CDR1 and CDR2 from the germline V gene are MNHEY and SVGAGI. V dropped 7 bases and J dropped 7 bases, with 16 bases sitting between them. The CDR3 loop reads CASIPRGGFGYTF. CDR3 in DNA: TGTGCCAGCATCCCACGGGGGGGATTTGGCTACACCTTC.

The CDR3 here is CASSQAATGSGNTIYF. Written as DNA, the CDR3 is TGTGCCAGCAGCCAAGCGGCGACAGGGTCCGGAAACACCATATATTTT. This chain uses TRBV14 with TRBJ1-3, with 7 bases matching TRBD1. Germline V lookup: CDR1 SGHDN, CDR2 FVKESK. J was trimmed by 4 bases and V by 1 base; bases with no gene match: 7. The CDR3 spans 16 residues. Using reference TRBV14 and TRBJ1-3 for the parts outside the CDR3, the full variable domain is EAGVTQFPSHSVIEKGQTVTLRCDPISGHDNLYWYRRVMGKEIKFLLHFVKESKQDESGMPNNRFLAERTGGTYSTLKVQPAELEDSGVYFCASSQAATGSGNTIYFGEGSWLTVV.

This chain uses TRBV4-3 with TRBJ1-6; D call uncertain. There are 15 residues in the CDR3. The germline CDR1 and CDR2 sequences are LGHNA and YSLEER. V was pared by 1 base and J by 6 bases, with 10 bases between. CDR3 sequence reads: CASSQGLGSNSPLHF. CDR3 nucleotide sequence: TGCGCCAGCAGCCAAGGACTAGGGTCTAATTCACCCCTCCACTTT.

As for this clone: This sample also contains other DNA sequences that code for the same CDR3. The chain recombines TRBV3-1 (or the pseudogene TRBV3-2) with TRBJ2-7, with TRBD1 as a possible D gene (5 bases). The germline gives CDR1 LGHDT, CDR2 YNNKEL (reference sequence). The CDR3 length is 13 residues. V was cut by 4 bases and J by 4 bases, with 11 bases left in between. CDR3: CASSLSRGYEQYF. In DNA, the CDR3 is TGTGCCAGCAGCCTAAGTAGGGGTTACGAGCAGTACTTC.

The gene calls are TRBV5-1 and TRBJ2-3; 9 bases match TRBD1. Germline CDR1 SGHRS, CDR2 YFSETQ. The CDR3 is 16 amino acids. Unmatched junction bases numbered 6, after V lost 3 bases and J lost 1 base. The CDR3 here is CASSWDRALGTDTQYF. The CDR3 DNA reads TGCGCCAGCAGCTGGGACAGGGCGTTGGGCACAGATACGCAGTATTTT.

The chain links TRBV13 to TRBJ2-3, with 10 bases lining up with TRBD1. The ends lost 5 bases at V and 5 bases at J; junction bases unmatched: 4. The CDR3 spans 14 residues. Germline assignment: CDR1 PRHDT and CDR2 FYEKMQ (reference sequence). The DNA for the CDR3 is TGTGCCAGCAGCCTGACAGGGGGCGTAGATACGCAGTATTTT. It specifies CASSLTGGVDTQYF. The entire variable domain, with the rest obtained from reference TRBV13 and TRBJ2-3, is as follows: AAGVIQSPRHLIKEKRETATLKCYPIPRHDTVYWYQQGPGQDPQFLISFYEKMQSDKGSIPDRFSAQQFSDYHSELNMSSLELGDSALYFCASSLTGGVDTQYFGPGTRLTVL.

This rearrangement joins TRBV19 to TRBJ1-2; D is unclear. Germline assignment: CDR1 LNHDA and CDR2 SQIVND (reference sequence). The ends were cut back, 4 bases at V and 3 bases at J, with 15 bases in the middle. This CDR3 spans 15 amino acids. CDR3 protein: CASSKDPDLDYGYTF. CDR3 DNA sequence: TGTGCCAGTAGTAAAGACCCAGATCTTGACTATGGCTACACCTTC.

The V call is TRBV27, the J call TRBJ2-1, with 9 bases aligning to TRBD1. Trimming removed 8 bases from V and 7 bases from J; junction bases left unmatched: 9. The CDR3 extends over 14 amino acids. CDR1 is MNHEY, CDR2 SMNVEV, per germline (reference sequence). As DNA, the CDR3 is TGTGCCAGCTTCGGGACAGGGTATCGGAATGAGCAGTTCTTC. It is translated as CASFGTGYRNEQFF.

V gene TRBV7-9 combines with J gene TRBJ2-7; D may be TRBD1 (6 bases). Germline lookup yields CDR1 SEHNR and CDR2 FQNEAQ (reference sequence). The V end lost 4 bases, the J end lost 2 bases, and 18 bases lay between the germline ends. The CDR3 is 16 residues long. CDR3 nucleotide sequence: TGTGCCAGCAGCTCGAAAACAGGGAGCCCAACCTACGAGCAGTACTTC. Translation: CASSSKTGSPTYEQYF.